The 20 T cell receptor beta chains below all came from one sample that was sequenced in a study of OX40 agonist ivuxolimab in advanced cancers. The method was immunoSEQ multiplex PCR; TCRdb's version includes in-frame clones alone and lacks a portion of them. The sample comprises about 36,000 clones, less than 80% of which are singletons, and over 10% rests with the top ten. The material sequenced was CD4+ or CD8+ T cells sorted from blood, taken in a trial of the OX40 agonist ivuxolimab. These receptors were collected from an adult with an advanced solid tumor such as melanoma, head and neck, liver or kidney cancer.

The chain joins TRBV5-4 to TRBJ2-7, with TRBD2 identical over 14 bases. CDR3 length: 16 residues. J lost 6 bases, V lost 0 bases, and 5 bases had no gene match. CDR1 and CDR2 from the germline V gene are SGHNT and YYREEE (reference sequence). CDR3 residues: CASSLGGLAGVSEQYF. In DNA, the CDR3 is TGTGCCAGCAGCTTGGGGGGACTAGCGGGAGTATCCGAGCAGTACTTC. The full variable domain, with the rest looked up from reference TRBV5-4 and TRBJ2-7, is ETGVTQSPTHLIKTRGQQVTLRCSSQSGHNTVSWYQQALGQGPQFIFQYYREEENGRGNFPPRFSGLQFPNYSSELNVNALELDDSALYLCASSLGGLAGVSEQYFGPGTRLTVT.

The genes are TRBV29-1 and TRBJ2-3; D uncertain. Germline values: CDR1 SQVTM, CDR2 ANQGSEA. The CDR3 consists of 13 residues. V lost 7 bases and J 0 bases, leaving 11 bases between the germline ends. CDR3 nucleotides: TGCAGCGCCCAATGGGCGAGCACAGATACGCAGTATTTT. This encodes CSAQWASTDTQYF.

This clone is medium-sized within its sample. The genes are TRBV18 and TRBJ1-3, with D perhaps matching TRBD1 (5 bases). V shed 3 bases and J shed 2 bases, with 14 bases lying between them. The CDR3 consists of 16 residues. Germline lookup yields CDR1 KGHSH and CDR2 LQKENI. CDR3 in amino acids: CASSPHPGTAGNTIYF. The CDR3 bases are TGTGCCAGCTCACCTCATCCGGGGACTGCTGGAAACACCATATATTTT.

This rearrangement joins TRBV16 to TRBJ2-3; TRBD1 aligns across 7 bases. This CDR3 is built from 15 residues. Germline V CDR1 and CDR2: KGHSY, FQNENV. With 5 bases clipped from V and 0 bases from J, the junction kept 5 bases outside the gene matches. The CDR3 region has the DNA TGTGCCAGCAGCAGGGACAGAAGAAGCACAGATACGCAGTATTTT. This gives the protein CASSRDRRSTDTQYF. The whole variable domain, remainder taken from reference TRBV16 and TRBJ2-3, is GEEVAQTPKHLVRGEGQKAKLYCAPIKGHSYVFWYQQVLKNEFKFLISFQNENVFDETGMPKERFSAKCLPNSPCSLEIQATKLEDSAVYFCASSRDRRSTDTQYFGPGTRLTVL.

V usage is TRBV5-5 and J usage is TRBJ1-2; D remains unclear. V lost 4 bases and J lost 1, with 14 bases in between. This CDR3 region has 15 residues. CDR1 SGHKS and CDR2 YYEKEE come from the germline V gene (reference sequence). The CDR3 DNA is TGTGCCAGCAGCCCCACGGCAGATGTTAACTATGGCTACACCTTC. Translated: CASSPTADVNYGYTF.

The J gene is TRBJ2-3, the V gene TRBV27; possibly TRBD2 for D (5 bases). The ends were cut back, 7 bases at V and 6 bases at J, with 11 bases in the middle. The CDR3 sequence is 12 residues long. Germline values: CDR1 MNHEY, CDR2 SMNVEV (reference sequence). The CDR3 here is CASKSGGDTQYF. In nucleotides, the CDR3 is TGTGCCAGCAAAAGTGGCGGGGATACGCAGTATTTT.

Comment on this clone: The sample carries other DNA sequences with the same CDR3. This chain connects TRBV28 to TRBJ1-5; 7 bases line up with TRBD1. J gave up 4 bases and V 3 bases, and 3 bases lay outside the gene matches. The CDR3 covers 14 residues. In germline, CDR1 is MDHEN, CDR2 SYDVKM. The CDR3 DNA follows: TGTGCCAGCAGTTTGATACAGGGGAATCAGCCCCAGCATTTT. This translates into CASSLIQGNQPQHF.

The J gene is TRBJ2-2, the V gene TRBV30, with D unresolved. This CDR3 comprises 15 residues. The V end was cut by 2 bases, the J end by 2 bases, with 12 bases between. Germline assignment: CDR1 GTSNPN and CDR2 SVGIG (reference sequence). The CDR3 coding sequence is TGTGCCTGGAGTCCCCGCCGGTATAACACCGGGGAGCTGTTTTTT. Its protein product is CAWSPRRYNTGELFF.

By its share, this clone is medium-sized (0.01 to 0.1%). The J gene is TRBJ2-2, the V gene TRBV7-9; D is possibly TRBD1 (5 bases). CDR3 length: 15 residues. The germline V gene has CDR1 SEHNR and CDR2 FQNEAQ (reference sequence). The V and J ends lost 3 bases and 4 bases respectively, with 12 bases between them. The CDR3 is CASSLVLGATGELFF. CDR3 sequence (DNA): TGTGCCAGCAGCTTGGTTCTAGGGGCCACCGGGGAGCTGTTTTTT.

The gene calls are TRBV19 and TRBJ2-7, with 10 bases aligning to TRBD2. The germline V gene has CDR1 LNHDA and CDR2 SQIVND (reference sequence). Trimming cost V 7 bases and J 3 bases; bases outside gene matches: 15. The CDR3 runs to 17 residues. The CDR3 DNA sequence: TGTGCCAGTAATAGGGGGGGGCTAGCGGGAGAAGTCTACGAGCAGTACTTC. Its translation is CASNRGGLAGEVYEQYF.

A few counts support this clone. The gene calls are TRBV10-1 and TRBJ1-3; TRBD1 agrees at 10 bases. CDR3 length: 17 amino acids. V lost 6 bases and J lost 4; bases outside the gene matches: 12. CDR1 and CDR2 (germline): WNHNN, SYGVQD (reference sequence). CDR3 loop: CASSFFRDRGCGNTIYF. DNA for the CDR3: TGCGCCAGCAGCTTTTTCCGGGACAGGGGATGCGGAAACACCATATATTTT.

The chain carries TRBV7-3 and TRBJ2-1; D is possibly TRBD2 (5 bases). The CDR3 has 15 residues. CDR1 is SGHTA and CDR2 is FQGTGA in the germline V gene. Trimming took off 5 bases at V and 5 bases at J, with 16 bases between the two ends. The CDR3 nucleotides read TGTGCCAGCAGCCAAGAGGGCCTGCCCAACAATGAGCAGTTCTTC. This codes for CASSQEGLPNNEQFF.

This sequence joins TRBV7-9 and TRBJ1-3; D possibly corresponds to TRBD1 (6 bases). This CDR3 spans 15 amino acids. V was clipped by 5 bases and J by 0 bases, with 11 bases between them. Germline values: CDR1 SEHNR, CDR2 FQNEAQ (reference sequence). The CDR3 is CASSDWGRSGNTIYF. The CDR3 DNA is TGTGCCAGCAGCGACTGGGGGCGCTCTGGAAACACCATATATTTT.

The V call is TRBV14, the J call TRBJ2-5; TRBD2 aligns across 10 bases. Germline V gives CDR1 SGHDN, CDR2 FVKESK. The CDR3 contains 15 residues. V was clipped by 1 base and J by 5 bases; unmatched bases: 4. The CDR3 loop reads CASSQVGTSVETQYF. The CDR3 DNA sequence: TGTGCCAGCAGCCAAGTAGGGACTAGCGTCGAGACCCAGTACTTC.

The chain links TRBV5-1 to TRBJ1-5; perhaps TRBD1 as D (5 bases). Trimming took off 4 bases at V and 10 bases at J, with 18 bases between the two ends. This CDR3 comprises 14 residues. Germline V gene sequence: CDR1 SGHRS, CDR2 YFSETQ. The CDR3 nucleotides are TGCGCCAGCAGCCCCGGAGAGGCTTGGGACCCCCAGCATTTT. Translated: CASSPGEAWDPQHF.

The rearrangement uses TRBV15 and TRBJ2-5; D remains unclear. The CDR3 spans 13 residues. With 1 base removed from V and 9 bases from J, the gap between germline ends came to 12 bases. Germline V gene sequence: CDR1 LNHNV, CDR2 YYDKDF (reference sequence). CDR3 coding DNA: TGTGCCACCAGCAGAGTTGGCAGCGAGGCCCAGTACTTC. This codes for CATSRVGSEAQYF.

The chain links TRBV4-1 to TRBJ2-4; weak D call: TRBD2 (5 bases). CDR1 is MGHRA, CDR2 YSYEKL, per germline. V was clipped by 0 bases and J by 0 bases, with 18 bases between them. The CDR3 consists of 19 residues. The CDR3 bases are TGCGCCAGCAGCCAAGACCCTTGGACTTATTTATTAGCCAAAAACATTCAGTACTTC. Protein sequence: CASSQDPWTYLLAKNIQYF.

This clone was seen only a few times. This chain joins TRBV5-4 and TRBJ2-2; no clear D. The CDR3 has 16 residues. Germline-derived CDR1 and CDR2 are SGHNT and YYREEE (reference sequence). V lost 4 bases, J lost 2 bases, and 15 bases lay in between. The CDR3: CASSVWVSFNTGELFF. CDR3 bases: TGTGCCAGCAGCGTTTGGGTCTCCTTTAACACCGGGGAGCTGTTTTTT.

This chain uses TRBV7-8 with TRBJ1-6, with 9 bases lining up with TRBD1. The CDR3 spans 15 residues. Trimming removed 5 bases from V and 9 bases from J; junction bases left unmatched: 8. CDR1 is SGHVS and CDR2 is FQNEAQ in the germline V gene. This CDR3 is CASSPRDREGSPLHF. The CDR3 coding sequence is TGTGCCAGCAGCCCCCGGGACAGGGAAGGTTCACCCCTCCACTTT.

The V and J genes are TRBV2 and TRBJ1-1; D gene uncertain. Trimming stripped 6 bases from V and 0 bases from J, with 11 bases between. The CDR3 totals 14 residues. The germline CDR1 and CDR2 sequences are SNHLY and FYNNEI. DNA for the CDR3: TGTGCCAGCAGCGCTAAGGGCTTGAACACTGAAGCTTTCTTT. Its translation: CASSAKGLNTEAFF.